This TCR beta chain was found in a study of cytomegalovirus exposure and HLA in healthy donors. V shed 4 bases and J 8 bases; nucleotides not matched to a gene: 11. The CDR3 is 15 residues long. Germline-derived CDR1 and CDR2 are MNHEY and SMNVEV (reference sequence). The PCR employed 60 Vbeta primers together with 13 Jbeta primers. Sequencing was performed with immunoSEQ multiplex PCR; in TCRdb, only in-frame clones are kept and a portion is missing. The table lists under 200,000 clones, around 80% of them singletons. The receptor was derived from a woman aged 50 to 60 in good health and CMV-seropositive. Sequenced: PBMCs. The chain combines TRBV27 with TRBJ1-2; 9 bases align to TRBD1. CDR3 protein: CASSSSRTGDWGYTF. CDR3 in DNA: TGTGCCAGCAGTTCCTCCCGGACAGGGGATTGGGGCTACACCTTC.